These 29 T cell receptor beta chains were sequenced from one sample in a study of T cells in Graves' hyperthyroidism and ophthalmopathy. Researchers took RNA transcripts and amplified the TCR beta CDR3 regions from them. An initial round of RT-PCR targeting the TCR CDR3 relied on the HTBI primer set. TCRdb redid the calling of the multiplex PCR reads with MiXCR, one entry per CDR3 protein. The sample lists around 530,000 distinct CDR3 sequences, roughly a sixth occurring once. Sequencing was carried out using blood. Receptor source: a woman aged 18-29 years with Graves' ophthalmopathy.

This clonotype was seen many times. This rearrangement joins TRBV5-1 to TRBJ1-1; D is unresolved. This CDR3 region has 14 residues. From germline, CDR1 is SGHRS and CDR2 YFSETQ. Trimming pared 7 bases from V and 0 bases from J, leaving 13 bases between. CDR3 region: CASGPLGMNTEAFF. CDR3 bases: TGCGCCAGCGGCCCTTTGGGAATGAACACTGAAGCTTTCTTT.

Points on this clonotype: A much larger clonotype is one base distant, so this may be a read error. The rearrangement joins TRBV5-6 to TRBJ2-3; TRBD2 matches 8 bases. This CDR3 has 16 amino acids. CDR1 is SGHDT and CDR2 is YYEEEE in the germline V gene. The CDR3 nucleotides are TGTGTCAGCAGCTTGGGTCCTAGCGGGCGCACAGATACGCAGTATTTT. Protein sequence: CVSSLGPSGRTDTQYF.

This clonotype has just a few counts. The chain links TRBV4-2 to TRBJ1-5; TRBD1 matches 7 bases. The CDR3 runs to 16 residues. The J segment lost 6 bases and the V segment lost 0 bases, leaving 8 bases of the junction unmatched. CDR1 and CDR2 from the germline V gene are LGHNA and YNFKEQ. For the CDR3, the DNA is TGTGCCAGCAGCCAAGATAGGACAGGTCGGGGTCAGCCCCAGCATTTT. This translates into CASSQDRTGRGQPQHF.

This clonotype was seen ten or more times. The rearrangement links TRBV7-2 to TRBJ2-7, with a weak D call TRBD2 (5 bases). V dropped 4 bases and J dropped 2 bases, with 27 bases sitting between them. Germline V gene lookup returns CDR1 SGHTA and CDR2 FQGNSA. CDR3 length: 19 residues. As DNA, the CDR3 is TGTGCCAGCAGCTCCCATGCTAAGGGAGTCGGGGAGCTACCCTACGAGCAGTACTTC. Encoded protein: CASSSHAKGVGELPYEQYF.

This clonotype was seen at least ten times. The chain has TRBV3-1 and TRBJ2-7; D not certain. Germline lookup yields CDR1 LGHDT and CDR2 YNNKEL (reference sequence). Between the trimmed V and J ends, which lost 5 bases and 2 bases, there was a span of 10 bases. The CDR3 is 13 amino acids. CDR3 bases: TGTGCCAGCAGCATTAGGACGGCCTACGAGCAGTACTTC. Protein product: CASSIRTAYEQYF.

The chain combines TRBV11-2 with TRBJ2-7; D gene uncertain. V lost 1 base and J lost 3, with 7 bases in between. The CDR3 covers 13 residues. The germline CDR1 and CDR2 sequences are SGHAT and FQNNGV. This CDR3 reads CASSLADGYEQYF. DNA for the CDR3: TGTGCCAGCAGCTTAGCTGACGGCTACGAGCAGTACTTC.

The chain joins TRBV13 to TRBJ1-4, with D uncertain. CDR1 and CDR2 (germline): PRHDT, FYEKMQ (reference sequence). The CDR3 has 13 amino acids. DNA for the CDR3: TGTGCTACAGCAAGGGTTTCTAATGAAAAACTGTTTTTT. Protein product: CATARVSNEKLFF.

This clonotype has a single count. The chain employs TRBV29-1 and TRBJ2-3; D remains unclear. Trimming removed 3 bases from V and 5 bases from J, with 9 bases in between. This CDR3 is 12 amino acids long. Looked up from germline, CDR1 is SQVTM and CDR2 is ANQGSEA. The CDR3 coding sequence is TGCAGCGTTGAGTACTTCGGAGATACGCAGTATTTT. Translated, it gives CSVEYFGDTQYF.

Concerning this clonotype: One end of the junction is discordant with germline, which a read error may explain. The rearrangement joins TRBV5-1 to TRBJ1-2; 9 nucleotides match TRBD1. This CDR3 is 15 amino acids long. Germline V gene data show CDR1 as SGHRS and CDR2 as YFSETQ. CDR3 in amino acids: CASALTGGLIEGYTF. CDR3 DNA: TGTGCCAGCGCCTTAACAGGGGGCTTGATCGAGGGCTACACCTTC.

The chain's CDR3 is CSARGPGLAGGYNEQFF. The CDR3 region has the DNA TGCAGTGCTAGGGGACCGGGACTAGCGGGGGGATACAATGAGCAGTTCTTC. The genes are TRBV20-1 and TRBJ2-1; 15 nucleotides line up with TRBD2. Germline trimming cut 3 bases from V and 4 bases from J; bases unmatched to any gene: 7. The CDR3 extends over 17 amino acids. Looked up from germline, CDR1 is DFQATT and CDR2 is SNEGSKA (reference sequence).

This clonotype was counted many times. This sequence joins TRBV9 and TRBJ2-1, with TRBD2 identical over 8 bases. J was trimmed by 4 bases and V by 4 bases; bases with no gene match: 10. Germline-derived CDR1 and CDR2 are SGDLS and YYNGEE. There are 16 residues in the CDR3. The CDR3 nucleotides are TGTGCCAGCAGCTCGGGGACGGGGGGGCCGTACAATGAGCAGTTCTTC. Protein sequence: CASSSGTGGPYNEQFF.

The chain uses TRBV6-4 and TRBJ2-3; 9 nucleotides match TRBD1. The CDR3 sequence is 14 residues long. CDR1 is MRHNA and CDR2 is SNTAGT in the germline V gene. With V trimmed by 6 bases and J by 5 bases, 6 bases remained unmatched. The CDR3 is CASSYRGRGDTQYF. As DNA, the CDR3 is TGTGCCAGCAGCTACAGGGGGCGCGGAGATACGCAGTATTTT.

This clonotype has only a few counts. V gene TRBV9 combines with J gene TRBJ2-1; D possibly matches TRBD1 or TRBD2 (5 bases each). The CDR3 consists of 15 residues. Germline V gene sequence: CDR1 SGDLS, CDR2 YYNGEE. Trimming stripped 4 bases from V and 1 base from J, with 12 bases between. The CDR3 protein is CASSPSGPSYNEQFF. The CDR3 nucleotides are TGTGCCAGCAGCCCCTCGGGACCGTCCTACAATGAGCAGTTCTTC. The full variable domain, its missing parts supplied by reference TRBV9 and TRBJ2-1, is DSGVTQTPKHLITATGQRVTLRCSPRSGDLSVYWYQQSLDQGLQFLIQYYNGEERAKGNILERFSAQQFPDLHSELNLSSLELGDSALYFCASSPSGPSYNEQFFGPGTRLTVL.

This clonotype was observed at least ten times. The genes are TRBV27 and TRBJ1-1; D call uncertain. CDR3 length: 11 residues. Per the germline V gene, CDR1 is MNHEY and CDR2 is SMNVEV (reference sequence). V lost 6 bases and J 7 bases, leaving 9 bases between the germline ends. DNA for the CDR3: TGTGCCAGCAGCTCAGCCCGTGAAGCTTTCTTT. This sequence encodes CASSSAREAFF.

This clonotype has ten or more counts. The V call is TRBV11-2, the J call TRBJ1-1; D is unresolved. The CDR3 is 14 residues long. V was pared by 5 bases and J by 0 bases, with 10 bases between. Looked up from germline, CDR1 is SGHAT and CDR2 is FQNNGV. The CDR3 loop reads CASSAGVLNTEAFF. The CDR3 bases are TGTGCCAGCAGCGCGGGTGTATTGAACACTGAAGCTTTCTTT.

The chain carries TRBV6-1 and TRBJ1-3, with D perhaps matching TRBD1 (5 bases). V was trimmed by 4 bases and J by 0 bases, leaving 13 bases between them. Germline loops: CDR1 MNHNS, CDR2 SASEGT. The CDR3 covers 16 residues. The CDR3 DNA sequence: TGTGCCAGCAGTGCCTGGGGGGGGACCTCTGGAAACACCATATATTTT. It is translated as CASSAWGGTSGNTIYF.

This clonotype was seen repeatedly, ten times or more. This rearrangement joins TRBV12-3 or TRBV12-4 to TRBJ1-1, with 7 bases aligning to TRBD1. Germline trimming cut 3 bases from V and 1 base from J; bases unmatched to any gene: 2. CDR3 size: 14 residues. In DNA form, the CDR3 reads TGTGCCAGCAGTTTTCAGGGGGAGAACACTGAAGCTTTCTTT. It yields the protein CASSFQGENTEAFF.

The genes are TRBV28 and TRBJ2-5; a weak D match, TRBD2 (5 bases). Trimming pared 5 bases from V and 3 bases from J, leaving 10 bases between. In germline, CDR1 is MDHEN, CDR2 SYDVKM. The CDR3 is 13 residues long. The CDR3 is CASSGREKETQYF. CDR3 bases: TGTGCCAGCAGTGGCCGGGAAAAAGAGACCCAGTACTTC. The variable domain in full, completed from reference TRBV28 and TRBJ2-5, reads DVKVTQSSRYLVKRTGEKVFLECVQDMDHENMFWYRQDPGLGLRLIYFSYDVKMKEKGDIPEGYSVSREKKERFSLILESASTNQTSMYLCASSGREKETQYFGPGTRLLVL.

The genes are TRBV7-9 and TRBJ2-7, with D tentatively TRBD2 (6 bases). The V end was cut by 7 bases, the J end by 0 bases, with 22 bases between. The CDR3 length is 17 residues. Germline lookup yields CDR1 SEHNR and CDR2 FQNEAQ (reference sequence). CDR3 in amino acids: CASTNLVEGPYSYEQYF. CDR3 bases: TGTGCCAGCACCAATTTGGTGGAGGGGCCGTACTCCTACGAGCAGTACTTC.

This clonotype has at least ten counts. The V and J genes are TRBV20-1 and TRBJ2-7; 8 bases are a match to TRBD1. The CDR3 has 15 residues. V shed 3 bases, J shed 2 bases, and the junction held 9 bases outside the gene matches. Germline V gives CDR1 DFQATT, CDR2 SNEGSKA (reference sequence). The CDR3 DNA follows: TGCAGTGCTAGGGAAATGACAGGGGTTCCCTACGAGCAGTACTTC. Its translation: CSAREMTGVPYEQYF.

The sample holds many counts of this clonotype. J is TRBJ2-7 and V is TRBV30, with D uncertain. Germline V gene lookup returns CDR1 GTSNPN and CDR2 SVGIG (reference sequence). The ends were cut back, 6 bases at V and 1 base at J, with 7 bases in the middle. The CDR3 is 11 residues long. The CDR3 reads CACADSYEQYF. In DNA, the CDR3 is TGTGCCTGCGCCGATTCCTACGAGCAGTACTTC. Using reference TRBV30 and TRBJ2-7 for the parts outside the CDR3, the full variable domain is SQTIHQWPATLVQPVGSPLSLECTVEGTSNPNLYWYRQAAGRGLQLLFYSVGIGQISSEVPQNLSASRPQDRQFILSSKKLLLSDSGFYLCACADSYEQYFGPGTRLTVT.

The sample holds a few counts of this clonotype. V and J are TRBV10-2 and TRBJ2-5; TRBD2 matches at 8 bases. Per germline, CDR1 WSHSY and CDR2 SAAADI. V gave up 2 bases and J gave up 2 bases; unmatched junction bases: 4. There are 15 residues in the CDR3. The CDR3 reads CASSEGGGNQETQYF. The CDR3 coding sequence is TGCGCCAGCAGTGAGGGCGGGGGGAATCAAGAGACCCAGTACTTC.

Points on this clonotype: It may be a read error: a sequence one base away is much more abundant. CDR3 region: CVSSQPGGLGAYEQYF. In DNA form, the CDR3 reads TGTGTCAGCAGCCAACCGGGGGGACTAGGCGCCTACGAGCAGTACTTC. V usage is TRBV3-1 and J usage is TRBJ2-7; 8 nucleotides agree with TRBD2. CDR3 size: 16 residues. Germline V gene sequence: CDR1 LGHDT, CDR2 YNNKEL (reference sequence).

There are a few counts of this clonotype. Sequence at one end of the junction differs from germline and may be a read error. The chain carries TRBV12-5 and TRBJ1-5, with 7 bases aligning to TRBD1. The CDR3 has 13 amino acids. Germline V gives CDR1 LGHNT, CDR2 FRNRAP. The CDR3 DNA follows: TGTACTAGTGGTTTGGGGACAGACCAGCCCCAGCATTTT. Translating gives CTSGLGTDQPQHF.

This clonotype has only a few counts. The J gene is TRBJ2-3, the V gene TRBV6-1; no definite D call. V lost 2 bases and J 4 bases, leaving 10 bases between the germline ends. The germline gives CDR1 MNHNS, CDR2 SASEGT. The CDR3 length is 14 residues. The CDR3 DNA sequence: TGTGCCAGCAGTGAACCCCGCGGCGCAGATACGCAGTATTTT. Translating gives CASSEPRGADTQYF.

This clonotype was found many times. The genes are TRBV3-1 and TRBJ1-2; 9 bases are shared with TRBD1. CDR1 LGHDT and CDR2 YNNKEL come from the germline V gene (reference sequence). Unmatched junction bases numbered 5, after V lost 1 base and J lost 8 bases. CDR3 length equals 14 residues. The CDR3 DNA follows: TGTGCCAGCAGCCAAGTACAGGGGGCGGGGGGCTACACCTTC. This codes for CASSQVQGAGGYTF.

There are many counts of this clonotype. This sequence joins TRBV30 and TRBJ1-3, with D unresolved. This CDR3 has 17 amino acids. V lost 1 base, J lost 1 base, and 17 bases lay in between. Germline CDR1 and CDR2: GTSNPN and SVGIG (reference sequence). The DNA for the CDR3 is TGTGCCTGGAGTGCGGACGGAGGTGCAAATTCTGGAAACACCATATATTTT. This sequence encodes CAWSADGGANSGNTIYF.

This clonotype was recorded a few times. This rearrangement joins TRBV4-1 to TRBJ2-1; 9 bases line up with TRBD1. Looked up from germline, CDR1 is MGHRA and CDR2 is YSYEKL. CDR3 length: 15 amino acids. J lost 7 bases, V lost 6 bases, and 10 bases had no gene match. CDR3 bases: TGCGCCAGCAGGAGGGGGACAGGGAGCTCAAATGAGCAGTTCTTC. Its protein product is CASRRGTGSSNEQFF.

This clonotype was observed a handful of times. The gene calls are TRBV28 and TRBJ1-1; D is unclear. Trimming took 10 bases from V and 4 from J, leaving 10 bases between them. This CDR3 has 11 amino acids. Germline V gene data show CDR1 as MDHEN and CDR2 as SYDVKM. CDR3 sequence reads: CATLGSTEAFF. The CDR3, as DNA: TGTGCCACACTGGGGTCCACTGAAGCTTTCTTT.